The 20 T cell receptor beta chains given below trace back to one sample, sequenced in a study of blood T cells in healthy people across ages. For the second PCR, which ran for about 6 to 12 cycles, a sample-barcoded 5' primer and a J-beta primer mix were used. TCRdb redid the calling of the 5' RACE reads with MiXCR, one entry per CDR3 protein. The data show hundreds of thousands of distinct CDR3 sequences, around 43% seen once. Sequencing was done on a sample of blood. The receptors come from a man aged 55 to 70 in good health.

This clonotype showed up just a few times. The chain couples TRBV7-2 to TRBJ2-7; 7 nucleotides match TRBD1. CDR3 length: 13 residues. Per germline, CDR1 SGHTA and CDR2 FQGNSA. V trimming: 4 bases; J trimming: 2 bases; junction bases outside the gene matches: 2. The CDR3 reads CASSWGTAYEQYF. The CDR3 coding sequence is TGTGCCAGCAGCTGGGGGACAGCCTACGAGCAGTACTTC.

This clonotype was recorded a few times. The V and J genes are TRBV7-2 and TRBJ1-2; unclear D gene. This CDR3 is built from 14 residues. CDR1 and CDR2 (germline): SGHTA, FQGNSA. Trimming took 5 bases from V and 13 from J, leaving 23 bases between them. CDR3 DNA sequence: TGTGCCAGCAGCACAGAGGGAAGGGTTGGGCGCTGCACCTTC. Its protein product is CASSTEGRVGRCTF.

This clonotype turned up a few times. The chain is built from TRBV27 and TRBJ2-7, with 11 bases aligning to TRBD1. Per germline, CDR1 MNHEY and CDR2 SMNVEV (reference sequence). J was trimmed by 3 bases and V by 2 bases; bases with no gene match: 6. The CDR3 consists of 16 residues. In DNA, the CDR3 is TGTGCCAGCAGTTTAGCGGGGACAGGGGGTAACTACGAGCAGTACTTC. Amino acids: CASSLAGTGGNYEQYF.

This clonotype was seen more than once but under ten times. This chain connects TRBV7-2 to TRBJ2-6; the D is unclear. The CDR3 is 15 amino acids. The germline CDR1 and CDR2 sequences are SGHTA and FQGNSA. V shed 3 bases and J shed 1 base, with 7 bases lying between them. The CDR3 sequence is CASSFLGSGANVLTF. The CDR3 region has the DNA TGTGCCAGCAGCTTCCTAGGTTCTGGGGCCAACGTCCTGACTTTC.

The chain is built from TRBV20-1 and TRBJ2-5, with D hard to call. The CDR3 is made up of 10 amino acids. Trimming pared 4 bases from V and 5 bases from J, leaving 5 bases between. Per germline, CDR1 DFQATT and CDR2 SNEGSKA (reference sequence). Written as DNA, the CDR3 is TGCAGTGCTAATCGGGAGACCCAGTACTTC. Its translation: CSANRETQYF.

This clonotype has a count of ten or more. The rearrangement links TRBV7-2 to TRBJ2-7; TRBD1 agrees at 9 bases. Germline CDR1 and CDR2: SGHTA and FQGNSA. The CDR3 consists of 13 residues. The ends lost 4 bases at V and 6 bases at J; junction bases unmatched: 4. The CDR3 here is CASSSVDRGEQYF. The CDR3 bases are TGTGCCAGCAGCTCCGTGGACAGGGGCGAGCAGTACTTC.

The CDR3 sequence is CSARDHEASGGWSTDTQYF. CDR3 sequence (DNA): TGCAGTGCTAGAGACCATGAGGCTAGCGGGGGGTGGAGCACAGATACGCAGTATTTT. The V gene is TRBV20-1, the J gene TRBJ2-3, with 11 bases matching TRBD2. The V gene's germline CDR1 is DFQATT and CDR2 SNEGSKA (reference sequence). The V gene end was trimmed by 0 bases and the J gene end by 0 bases; junction bases not matched to a gene: 11. This CDR3 contains 19 residues.

This sequence joins TRBV7-2 and TRBJ2-5; D not resolved. Trimming removed 4 bases at V and 4 bases at J, with 16 bases between. This CDR3 region has 15 residues. CDR1 and CDR2 (germline): SGHTA, FQGNSA. CDR3 residues: CASSSRGVARETQYF. CDR3 DNA sequence: TGTGCCAGCAGCTCCCGAGGTGTAGCCCGAGAGACCCAGTACTTC. The full variable domain, completed using reference TRBV7-2 and TRBJ2-5, is GAGVSQSPSNKVTEKGKDVELRCDPISGHTALYWYRQSLGQGLEFLIYFQGNSAPDKSGLPSDRFSAERTGGSVSTLTIQRTQQEDSAVYLCASSSRGVARETQYFGPGTRLLVL.

This clonotype showed up just a few times. The rearrangement uses TRBV7-9 and TRBJ2-3; D unclear. CDR1 and CDR2 from the germline V gene are SEHNR and FQNEAQ (reference sequence). V was cut by 2 bases and J by 2 bases, with 11 bases left in between. The CDR3 contains 15 residues. CDR3 protein: CASSLNFVNTDTQYF. As DNA, the CDR3 is TGTGCCAGCAGCTTAAATTTCGTCAACACAGATACGCAGTATTTT.

The rearrangement links TRBV21-1 to TRBJ2-7. TRBV21-1 is a recognized pseudogene. CDR3 length: 14 residues. CDR3: CASNSRKLPSEQYF. In nucleotides, the CDR3 is TGTGCCAGCAACAGCCGTAAACTCCCCTCCGAGCAGTACTTC.

This clonotype has just a few counts. This rearrangement joins TRBV6-5 to TRBJ2-7; TRBD1 might be the D (6 bases). Germline V gene lookup returns CDR1 MNHEY and CDR2 SVGAGI. The germline V and J ends were trimmed by 4 bases and 5 bases, with 15 bases remaining between them. The CDR3 loop spans 14 amino acids. The CDR3 spells CASSSQQGVHEQYF. As DNA, the CDR3 is TGTGCCAGCAGTTCTCAACAGGGTGTCCACGAGCAGTACTTC.

The CDR3 loop reads CSARDNAEGGYTF. CDR3 nucleotide sequence: TGCAGTGCTAGAGATAACGCCGAAGGTGGCTACACCTTC. The rearrangement joins TRBV20-1 to TRBJ1-2; D gene uncertain. Trimming removed 0 bases at V and 7 bases at J, with 12 bases between. The germline gives CDR1 DFQATT, CDR2 SNEGSKA (reference sequence). The CDR3 is 13 residues long.

The chain's CDR3 is CASRIEQGYGYTF. DNA of the CDR3: TGTGCCAGCAGAATCGAACAGGGGTATGGCTACACCTTC. V and J are TRBV2 and TRBJ1-2, with 7 bases lining up with TRBD1. The CDR3 contains 13 residues. The ends lost 6 bases at V and 5 bases at J; junction bases unmatched: 6. Germline V gene data show CDR1 as SNHLY and CDR2 as FYNNEI.

A few counts support this clonotype. CDR3 in amino acids: CASSERAGDSNQPQHF. The DNA for the CDR3 is TGTGCCAGCAGTGAAAGGGCAGGGGATAGCAATCAGCCCCAGCATTTT. The chain recombines TRBV6-1 with TRBJ1-5; D perhaps matches TRBD1 (6 bases). The CDR3 is made up of 16 amino acids. Trimming removed 2 bases from V and 0 bases from J, with 11 bases in between. CDR1 MNHNS and CDR2 SASEGT come from the germline V gene.

V gene TRBV20-1 combines with J gene TRBJ1-2; tentatively, D is TRBD1 (5 bases). This CDR3 spans 14 amino acids. Deletions cut 1 base from V and 8 bases from J, with 17 bases between. Germline-derived CDR1 and CDR2 are DFQATT and SNEGSKA (reference sequence). The DNA for the CDR3 is TGCAGTGCTAGAGTTACCGGGACGACTACCGGCTACACCTTC. This codes for CSARVTGTTTGYTF.

At least ten counts were recorded for this clonotype. The genes are TRBV11-3 and TRBJ2-3, with 8 positions matching TRBD2. This CDR3 spans 14 amino acids. With 5 bases clipped from V and 5 bases from J, the junction kept 6 bases outside the gene matches. The germline V gene encodes CDR1 SGHNT and CDR2 YENEEA. CDR3 sequence (DNA): TGTGCCAGCAGCCCGATGAGCGGGGGAGATACGCAGTATTTT. Translation gives CASSPMSGGDTQYF. The full variable domain, rest sourced from reference TRBV11-3 and TRBJ2-3, is EAGVVQSPRYKIIEKKQPVAFWCNPISGHNTLYWYLQNLGQGPELLIRYENEEAVDDSQLPKDRFSAERLKGVDSTLKIQPAELGDSAVYLCASSPMSGGDTQYFGPGTRLTVL.

A remark on this clonotype: An end of the junction differs from the germline gene, which may be a read error. The rearrangement joins TRBV2 to TRBJ2-3, with D maybe TRBD2 (6 bases). Germline V gives CDR1 SNHLY, CDR2 FYNNEI. CDR3 length: 16 residues. CDR3 residues: CASSLRRITSTDTQYF. Written as DNA, the CDR3 is TGTGCCAGCAGTCTCAGGCGGATAACTAGCACAGACACGCAGTATTTT.

This sequence joins TRBV6-5 and TRBJ2-5, with D maybe TRBD2 (6 bases). Trimming stripped 2 bases from V and 2 bases from J, with 9 bases between. CDR1 MNHEY and CDR2 SVGAGI come from the germline V gene. The CDR3 is made up of 14 amino acids. CDR3 loop: CASSYVSGQETQYF. CDR3 sequence (DNA): TGTGCCAGCAGTTACGTTAGCGGACAAGAGACCCAGTACTTC.

This clonotype was observed a few times. This chain links TRBV7-2 with TRBJ2-1; D might be TRBD1 (6 bases). V was clipped by 7 bases and J by 5 bases, with 21 bases between them. Looked up from germline, CDR1 is SGHTA and CDR2 is FQGNSA. The CDR3 runs to 16 residues. Here the CDR3 reads CASISKQGSYHNEQFF. Written as DNA, the CDR3 is TGTGCCAGCATATCTAAACAGGGATCCTACCACAATGAGCAGTTCTTC.

The chain links TRBV20-1 to TRBJ2-4, with TRBD1 identical over 8 bases. The J call may be in error: the DNA end matches TRBJ2-7 better. CDR1 DFQATT and CDR2 SNEGSKA come from the germline V gene (reference sequence). CDR3 length: 14 amino acids. The CDR3 is CSKRAPAGGDEQYF. CDR3 in DNA: TGCAGCAAACGGGCCCCGGCAGGGGGCGACGAGCAGTACTTC.